This T cell receptor (beta chain) was captured by sequencing in a study of technical replicates of blood from a few donors (dated by TCRdb to the late 2010s). Libraries were made using the immunoSEQ multiplex PCR assay. The table was pulled from immuneACCESS by TCRdb, which kept in-frame rearrangements only. Such tables lose some clones; where checked, under half of the loss comes from unresolved V genes, and the rest has no known cause. This sample is represented by 85,000 to 100,000 clones; approximately 95% of them were singletons. The ten largest clones take up 0.23% of the sample. The CDR3 numbers 16 residues from cysteine through phenylalanine. Only the CDR3 DNA stays, 48 bases, in frame from base 1. CDR1 and CDR2 are read off the germline V gene (reference sequence) as SGHNT and YYREEE. The germline V end is reduced by 5 bases and the J end by 2 bases; junction bases left unmatched: 2. Turning to this clone: Its antigen remains unidentified. Base-call qualities are not available, and no considerably larger clone is one nucleotide away.

The V and J segments used are TRBV5-4 and TRBJ2-1, and TRBD2 matches 15 of the central bases. The sequence was collected from a human donor in good health. Sequencing was performed on T cells isolated from PBMCs. The nucleotide sequence reads TGTGCCAGCAGTTGGACTAGCGGGGGGGCCTACAATGAGCAGTTCTTC. Translated, it gives CASSWTSGGAYNEQFF.